This is a list of T cell receptor beta chains from one sample in a study of shared clonotypes between healthy human individuals. Data came from immunoSEQ multiplex PCR; TCRdb stores just in-frame clones and leaves some out. The sample records around 600,000 clones, roughly 98% being singletons. Sequenced sample: naive CD8+ T cells sorted from blood. These receptors were taken from a man aged 25-40 years in good health. Each CDR3 is given with its conserved first and last residue. D genes are given only for firm matches. Expanded clones are given a class, and other clones once, few, many or no size at all.

D gene	V gene	clone size	J gene	CDR3 DNA	CDR3 protein
NA	TRBV19	NA	TRBJ2-1	TGTGCCAGTAGTGTTAGCGCCAGCTCCTACAATGAGCAGTTCTTC	CASSVSASSYNEQFF
TRBD1	TRBV6-6	NA	TRBJ1-3	TGTGCCAGCAGTTACCTAGACAGGGTGGAAGGAAACACCATATATTTT	CASSYLDRVEGNTIYF
NA	TRBV9	NA	TRBJ2-3	TGTGCCAGCAGCACGTACGTGGCAGATACGCAGTATTTT	CASSTYVADTQYF
NA	TRBV11-2	NA	TRBJ1-2	TGTGCCAGCAGCTTAGGTGCAGGGTATGGCTACACCTTC	CASSLGAGYGYTF
NA	TRBV15	NA	TRBJ2-7	TGTGCCACCAGCAGGGAGGGGCGCGACGAGCAGTACTTC	CATSREGRDEQYF
NA	TRBV20-1	once	TRBJ2-7	TGCAGTGCGGAGGCCGGGTACGAGCAGTACTTC	CSAEAGYEQYF
TRBD1	TRBV7-7	NA	TRBJ2-5	TGTGCCAGCAGTCCTCGAACGACAGGGGGAGAGACCCAGTACTTC	CASSPRTTGGETQYF
NA	TRBV2	NA	TRBJ1-5	TGTGCCAGCAGTGAAATTGGCGGAAATCAGCCCCAGCATTTT	CASSEIGGNQPQHF
NA	TRBV29-1	NA	TRBJ2-1	TGCAGCGTTGAAATTCCTAGGAGGGTGGCTGGTGAGCAGTTCTTC	CSVEIPRRVAGEQFF
TRBD1	TRBV9	once	TRBJ1-3	TGTGCCAGCAGCGTAGAGACAGGGACGTCTGGAAACACCATATATTTT	CASSVETGTSGNTIYF
NA	TRBV4-1	NA	TRBJ2-7	TGCGCCAGCAGCCAAAAAATGCCTTACTACGAGCAGTACTTC	CASSQKMPYYEQYF
NA	TRBV4-1	once	TRBJ1-2	TGCGCCAGCAGCCAAGAGGGCTGGACAGCGTATGGCTACACCTTC	CASSQEGWTAYGYTF
NA	TRBV27	NA	TRBJ1-1	TGTGCCAGCAGTTTCAACCGGGACGCTGAAGCTTTCTTT	CASSFNRDAEAFF
TRBD2	TRBV30	NA	TRBJ2-2	TGTGCCTGGACGGGACTAGCGGGAAAGGCGAACACCGGGGAGCTGTTTTTT	CAWTGLAGKANTGELFF
NA	TRBV5-6	NA	TRBJ1-5	TGTGCCAGCAGCTTGGCCGGCCAGGGGTTTACCAATCAGCCCCAGCATTTT	CASSLAGQGFTNQPQHF
NA	TRBV15	NA	TRBJ2-6	TGTGCCACCCTCTCTGGGGCCAACGTCCTGACTTTC	CATLSGANVLTF
TRBD2	TRBV11-2	NA	TRBJ2-1	TGTGCCAGCAGCACCCTAGAGCGGGAGGGATACAATGAGCAGTTCTTC	CASSTLEREGYNEQFF
NA	TRBV10-2	NA	TRBJ2-5	TGCGCCAGCATCGACCCGACAGGAGCGGAGACCCAGTACTTC	CASIDPTGAETQYF
NA	TRBV14	NA	TRBJ2-1	TGTGCCAGCAGCCCCTGGTTTATTTCCTACAATGAGCAGTTCTTC	CASSPWFISYNEQFF
TRBD2	TRBV13	NA	TRBJ2-1	TGTGCCAGCAGGGTGGCGGGAGGAGGGTACAATGAGCAGTTCTTC	CASRVAGGGYNEQFF
TRBD2	TRBV7-2	NA	TRBJ2-7	TGTGCCAGCAGCGTGGGACTAGCGGGAGGTTCCGAGCAGTACTTC	CASSVGLAGGSEQYF
NA	TRBV10-1	NA	TRBJ2-1	TGCGCCAGCAGTGAGGCAGGTGGCGATGAGCAGTTCTTC	CASSEAGGDEQFF
NA	TRBV4-3	NA	TRBJ2-3	TGCGCCAGCAGCCAAGAGCAGCCGGCAGATACGCAGTATTTT	CASSQEQPADTQYF
NA	TRBV9	once	TRBJ2-1	TGTGCCAGCAGCCCGCGTGGAGGGCCGTCCTACAATGAGCAGTTCTTC	CASSPRGGPSYNEQFF
NA	TRBV7-9	NA	TRBJ1-1	TGTGCCAGCAGCTTAGAGACGGAGAACACTGAAGCTTTCTTT	CASSLETENTEAFF
NA	TRBV6-5	NA	TRBJ1-1	TGTGCCAGCAAAAGGGGGGAATATGAAGCTTTCTTT	CASKRGEYEAFF
NA	TRBV9	NA	TRBJ2-1	TGTGCCAGCTCGGGGAATGAGCAGTTCTTC	CASSGNEQFF
NA	TRBV7-9	NA	TRBJ1-1	TGTGCCAGCAGCCGACTATTAGGGACGGACACTGAAGCTTTCTTT	CASSRLLGTDTEAFF
NA	TRBV19	NA	TRBJ1-5	TGTGCCAGTAGTATTCGACACTCGAGCAATCAGCCCCAGCATTTT	CASSIRHSSNQPQHF
NA	TRBV2	NA	TRBJ2-2	TGTGCCAGCAGATACAAGCTCCGAGGCACCGGGGAGCTGTTTTTT	CASRYKLRGTGELFF
NA	TRBV7-9	NA	TRBJ2-7	TGTGCCAGCGAGGAAGGTTTCGAGCAGTACTTC	CASEEGFEQYF
TRBD2	TRBV29-1	NA	TRBJ2-7	TGCAGCGTTGAAGGAAGCGGGACCTACGAGCAGTACTTC	CSVEGSGTYEQYF
NA	TRBV10-3	NA	TRBJ1-5	TGTGCCATCAGTGAGGGTCCCTCAAGCCAGCCCCAGCATTTT	CAISEGPSSQPQHF
NA	TRBV30	NA	TRBJ1-5	TGTGCCTGGAGTGTTAGCAGGGCCACCAATCAGCCCCAGCATTTT	CAWSVSRATNQPQHF
NA	TRBV27	once	TRBJ1-1	TGTGCCAGCAGTTCTGGCCTGAACACTGAAGCTTTCTTT	CASSSGLNTEAFF
NA	TRBV5-6	NA	TRBJ1-1	TGTGCCAGCAGCTTCATAAACACTGAAGCTTTCTTT	CASSFINTEAFF
NA	TRBV11-2	NA	TRBJ2-1	TGTGCCAGCAGCTCCCTGCTCCGAAACACCTACCTTGACTACAATGAGCAGTTCTTC	CASSSLLRNTYLDYNEQFF
TRBD2	TRBV11-1	NA	TRBJ2-1	TGTGCCAGCAGCTTAACTAGCGGGAGGCCTCACTACAATGAGCAGTTCTTC	CASSLTSGRPHYNEQFF
NA	TRBV5-4	NA	TRBJ1-2	TGTGCCAGCAGCTTGGTAGGGACGCCAACCTATGGCTACACCTTC	CASSLVGTPTYGYTF
TRBD2	TRBV5-4	NA	TRBJ2-7	TGTGCCAGCAGCTTTAAAGTGGTTGGCGGGAGGACCCACGAGCAGTACTTC	CASSFKVVGGRTHEQYF
NA	TRBV14	NA	TRBJ2-7	TGTGCCAGCAGCCAGGAGGGTGGAGTCTCCTACGAGCAGTACTTC	CASSQEGGVSYEQYF
NA	TRBV27	NA	TRBJ2-1	TGTGCCAGCCGCCGGGGGAGCTCCTACAATGAGCAGTTCTTC	CASRRGSSYNEQFF
NA	TRBV27	NA	TRBJ2-1	TGTGCCAGCAGTTCCCACATCGACTACAATGAGCAGTTCTTC	CASSSHIDYNEQFF
NA	TRBV7-9	NA	TRBJ1-5	TGTGCCAGCAGGGGGGGTCATAGCAATCAGCCCCAGCATTTT	CASRGGHSNQPQHF
NA	TRBV29-1	NA	TRBJ1-1	TGCAGCGCTGCCAACAGGGTGGACGGGCCAGTAGATACTGAAGCTTTCTTT	CSAANRVDGPVDTEAFF
NA	TRBV27	NA	TRBJ2-7	TGTGCCAGCAGCTCTGGGGCACTTTCCTACGAGCAGTACTTC	CASSSGALSYEQYF
NA	TRBV5-5	NA	TRBJ2-7	TGTGCCAGCAGCGCGGACCTTTACGAGCAGTACTTC	CASSADLYEQYF
NA	TRBV2	NA	TRBJ2-2	TGTGCCAGCAGTGTACAGGTGAACACCGGGGAGCTGTTTTTT	CASSVQVNTGELFF
NA	TRBV28	NA	TRBJ2-7	TGTGCCAGCAGTTTCTACGGGACCTACGAGCAGTACTTC	CASSFYGTYEQYF
NA	TRBV27	NA	TRBJ2-7	TGTGCCAGCAGGGGTATAGGCACCTACGAGCAGTACTTC	CASRGIGTYEQYF
NA	TRBV30	NA	TRBJ1-2	TGTGCCTGGAGTTTATCGGGGCCGAGGGATGGCTACACCTTC	CAWSLSGPRDGYTF
NA	TRBV6-5	once	TRBJ2-5	TGTGCCAGCAGAAACAGGGTCCGCGAGACCCAGTACTTC	CASRNRVRETQYF
TRBD2	TRBV7-7	NA	TRBJ2-2	TGTGCCAGCAGCTTACCAGCGGGAGGGGGCACCGGGGAGCTGTTTTTT	CASSLPAGGGTGELFF
NA	TRBV13	few	TRBJ2-7	TGTGCCAGCAGCTTATCCGGGGCCCTAACCTACGAGCAGTACTTC	CASSLSGALTYEQYF
NA	TRBV7-9	NA	TRBJ2-7	TGTGCCAGCATCCATTACAGGGACCACGAGCAGTACTTC	CASIHYRDHEQYF
NA	TRBV9	NA	TRBJ2-2	TGTGCCAGCAGCTCCCCGGCCCGTTCGGTCGGGGAGCTGTTTTTT	CASSSPARSVGELFF
NA	TRBV11-2	NA	TRBJ2-3	TGTGCCAGCAGCTTACAGGGGGATACGCAGTATTTT	CASSLQGDTQYF
TRBD1	TRBV4-1	NA	TRBJ2-3	TGCGCCAGCAGCCAAGAAGGAACAGGGGGGACAGATACGCAGTATTTT	CASSQEGTGGTDTQYF